Listed here are 5 T cell receptor beta chains from one sample, sequenced in a study of T cell repertoires in cytomegalovirus infection. TCRdb processed the reads anew with MiXCR; each CDR3 protein has one entry. In the table there are hundreds of thousands of distinct CDR3 sequences, over 9% of which are singletons. Sequencing was performed on PBMCs. The receptors stem from a human donor in good health (CMV status not recorded). Some clones in this sample may be carry-over from other donors' samples.

This clonotype occurred many times. The V gene is TRBV14, the J gene TRBJ1-4; D is possibly TRBD1 (5 bases). Germline lookup yields CDR1 SGHDN and CDR2 FVKESK. The V and J ends lost 1 base and 9 bases respectively, with 18 bases between them. The CDR3 length is 16 residues. CDR3 amino acids: CASSQAPGLGPKKLFF. The CDR3 DNA follows: TGTGCCAGCAGCCAAGCGCCAGGGTTAGGACCGAAAAAACTGTTTTTT.

Comment on this clonotype: One base away lies a much larger clone, so this may be a sequencing read error. This chain uses TRBV18 with TRBJ1-2; D not certain. Per the germline V gene, CDR1 is KGHSH and CDR2 is LQKENI. Between the trimmed V and J ends, which lost 5 bases and 10 bases, there was a span of 29 bases. The CDR3 consists of 17 residues. The CDR3 reads CASSNVPQGIVSDVYTF. In DNA form, the CDR3 reads TGTGCCAGCTCAAACGTCCCGCAAGGGATAGTCAGTGACGTCTACACCTTC.

This chain links TRBV9 with TRBJ2-2; 10 positions match TRBD2. This CDR3 comprises 15 residues. Germline loops: CDR1 SGDLS, CDR2 YYNGEE. Germline trimming cut 10 bases from V and 2 bases from J; bases unmatched to any gene: 8. The CDR3 DNA reads as TGTGCCTCATCTAGCGGGAGTGCTAACACCGGGGAGCTGTTTTTT. Residues: CASSSGSANTGELFF.

This clonotype appeared many times. DNA of the CDR3: TGTGCCAGCAGCTCGAGGACAGACTTCGGCCAAGAGACCCAGTACTTC. This translates into CASSSRTDFGQETQYF. This chain connects TRBV11-3 to TRBJ2-5, with D perhaps TRBD1 (6 bases). V lost 4 bases to trimming and J lost 1 base, with 16 bases between them. This CDR3 contains 16 residues. Germline CDR1 is SGHNT and CDR2 is YENEEA.

This clonotype was seen only a few times. The genes are TRBV12-3 or TRBV12-4 and TRBJ1-6; a possible D gene is TRBD1 (5 bases). The CDR3 has 16 amino acids. V was clipped by 0 bases and J by 5 bases, with 11 bases between them. CDR3 amino acids: CASSLARGGDNSPLHF. The DNA of the CDR3 is TGTGCCAGCAGTTTAGCGCGCGGGGGGGATAATTCACCCCTCCACTTT.